One sample yielded the 11 T cell receptor beta chains listed below, sequenced in a study of prognosis after radiotherapy for stage I lung cancer. Starting from genomic DNA, TCR beta CDR3 was amplified through two-round multiplex PCR. First-round PCR used primers specific to each TRBV and TRBJ gene. Each CDR3 protein gets one entry after TCRdb re-called the multiplex PCR reads with MiXCR. The sample contains about 19,000 distinct CDR3 sequences, 40% to 55% of which appear only once. The source material was PBMCs, sampled before or after stereotactic body radiation therapy (not recorded which). The receptors stem from a donor over 45 with non-small cell lung cancer.

Judged by abundance, this clonotype is medium-sized. The rearrangement uses TRBV6-5 and TRBJ1-2, with 8 nucleotides matching TRBD1. This CDR3 is built from 15 residues. From germline, CDR1 is MNHEY and CDR2 SVGAGI. V was clipped by 2 bases and J by 1 base; unmatched bases: 3. CDR3 sequence (DNA): TGTGCCAGCAGTTACCGGGACAGGCATAACTATGGCTACACCTTC. Translation: CASSYRDRHNYGYTF.

The gene calls are TRBV19 and TRBJ2-7; TRBD2 matches at 7 bases. The CDR3 totals 15 residues. Germline lookup yields CDR1 LNHDA and CDR2 SQIVND (reference sequence). Unmatched junction bases numbered 8, after V lost 3 bases and J lost 3 bases. CDR3 protein: CASSISGRAVYEQYF. CDR3 coding DNA: TGTGCCAGTAGTATTTCTGGGAGGGCCGTCTACGAGCAGTACTTC.

This chain joins TRBV28 and TRBJ2-1; 8 bases align to TRBD1. The CDR3 sequence is 15 residues long. CDR1 is MDHEN, CDR2 SYDVKM, per germline. V shed 7 bases and J 4 bases; nucleotides not matched to a gene: 9. CDR3: CASIALGQVYNEQFF. The CDR3 DNA is TGTGCCAGCATTGCTCTGGGACAGGTTTACAATGAGCAGTTCTTC. Full variable domain (remainder filled in from reference TRBV28 and TRBJ2-1): DVKVTQSSRYLVKRTGEKVFLECVQDMDHENMFWYRQDPGLGLRLIYFSYDVKMKEKGDIPEGYSVSREKKERFSLILESASTNQTSMYLCASIALGQVYNEQFFGPGTRLTVL.

CDR3 in amino acids: CASSGGTVNEQFF. As DNA, the CDR3 is TGTGCCAGCAGTGGGGGGACAGTCAATGAGCAGTTCTTC. The chain employs TRBV2 and TRBJ2-1; 7 nucleotides agree with TRBD1. V was pared by 4 bases and J by 6 bases, with 3 bases of the junction left unmatched. Germline V gives CDR1 SNHLY, CDR2 FYNNEI. The CDR3 has 13 residues.

Points on this clonotype: A read error is likely here: a far larger clone is one base away. This CDR3 reads CASRTDRTRYYGYTF. Here the CDR3 DNA reads TGTGCCAGCAGAACCGACAGGACCCGCTACTATGGCTACACCTTC. The chain uses TRBV7-9 and TRBJ1-2; D is possibly TRBD1 (6 bases). The CDR3 is 15 residues long. The germline V gene encodes CDR1 SEHNR and CDR2 FQNEAQ (reference sequence). The V end was cut by 6 bases, the J end by 3 bases, with 17 bases between.

The chain carries TRBV12-3 or TRBV12-4 and TRBJ2-1; a possible D gene is TRBD1 (6 bases). The CDR3 has 16 residues. Trimming removed 6 bases at V and 0 bases at J, with 15 bases between. CDR3 in amino acids: CASSPRGSNSYNEQFF. CDR3 coding DNA: TGTGCCAGCAGCCCCAGGGGCTCCAACTCCTACAATGAGCAGTTCTTC.

The gene calls are TRBV7-9 and TRBJ2-7, with 7 nucleotides matching TRBD2. V dropped 5 bases and J dropped 2; count of bases not matched to a gene: 9. The germline CDR1 and CDR2 sequences are SEHNR and FQNEAQ (reference sequence). The CDR3 runs to 15 residues. CDR3 in amino acids: CASSPGTSVPYEQYF. The CDR3 DNA follows: TGTGCCAGCAGCCCCGGTACTAGCGTTCCCTACGAGCAGTACTTC.

Note on this clonotype: This sequence may be a read error, since a much larger clone differs from it by one base. V gene TRBV6-5 combines with J gene TRBJ1-2; D might be TRBD1 (6 bases). The CDR3 contains 15 residues. Trimming left V 0 bases short and J 8 bases short, with 16 bases between. Germline values: CDR1 MNHEY, CDR2 SVGAGI. The CDR3 bases are TGTGCCAGCAGTTACTCGACCGGGACATTCGGCGGCTACACCTTC. It encodes CASSYSTGTFGGYTF.

The chain recombines TRBV5-1 with TRBJ2-1; 9 nucleotides match TRBD2. The V gene end was trimmed by 0 bases and the J gene end by 4 bases; junction bases not matched to a gene: 5. Germline lookup yields CDR1 SGHRS and CDR2 YFSETQ. This CDR3 is built from 16 residues. The CDR3 here is CASSLGIAGVYNEQFF. The CDR3 nucleotides are TGCGCCAGCAGCTTGGGGATAGCGGGAGTATACAATGAGCAGTTCTTC.

Note on this clonotype: No conserved phenylalanine or tryptophan ends this CDR3, so it is likely a read error. CDR3 amino acids: CASSVGCQGRQNIQYL. CDR3 coding DNA: TGTGCCAGCAGCGTAGGGTGCCAGGGAAGGCAAAACATTCAGTACTTG. V is TRBV2 and J is TRBJ2-4, with a possible D match to TRBD1 (5 bases). Per the germline V gene, CDR1 is SNHLY and CDR2 is FYNNEI. This CDR3 has 16 residues. Trimming took 6 bases from V and 5 from J, leaving 20 bases between them.

DNA for the CDR3: TGTGCCAGCAGCTTGAACAGGGGTAACAATGAGCAGTTCTTC. Translating gives CASSLNRGNNEQFF. The chain links TRBV7-2 to TRBJ2-1; 7 nucleotides match TRBD1. This CDR3 has 14 amino acids. V was clipped by 3 bases and J by 5 bases; unmatched bases: 4. The V gene's germline CDR1 is SGHTA and CDR2 FQGNSA.